Following are 28 T cell receptor beta chains from one sample sequenced in a study of long-term antiretroviral therapy in people with HIV. The immunoSEQ assay was v3.0, run at survey level. Sequenced by immunoSEQ multiplex PCR; TCRdb stores in-frame clones only, minus some. The repertoire holds about 24,000 clones, 87% seen once, with roughly 8.9% in the top ten. The sample in question was unsorted PBMCs, obtained 1.8 years before starting antiretroviral therapy. These receptors were taken from a middle-aged man with HIV.

The gene calls are TRBV18 and TRBJ2-3, with a possible D match to TRBD1 (6 bases). This CDR3 contains 15 residues. The germline V gene has CDR1 KGHSH and CDR2 LQKENI. V was trimmed by 6 bases and J by 1 base, leaving 14 bases between them. The CDR3 is CASSPTGLGTDTQYF. CDR3 bases: TGTGCCAGCTCCCCCACAGGGTTGGGCACAGATACGCAGTATTTT.

The chain has TRBV6-5 and TRBJ2-7, with a tentative D call TRBD1 (5 bases). The germline V gene encodes CDR1 MNHEY and CDR2 SVGAGI. Trimming removed 4 bases at V and 2 bases at J, with 15 bases between. The CDR3 totals 15 residues. The CDR3 loop reads CASSSLGSGTYEQYF. CDR3 DNA: TGTGCCAGCAGTTCCCTCGGGTCAGGGACCTACGAGCAGTACTTC.

The V and J genes are TRBV19 and TRBJ1-2; no clear D gene. Germline V gene data show CDR1 as LNHDA and CDR2 as SQIVND (reference sequence). Trimming stripped 3 bases from V and 4 bases from J, with 9 bases between. The CDR3 contains 13 residues. CDR3 amino acids: CASSIRQPYGYTF. In nucleotides, the CDR3 is TGTGCCAGTAGTATCAGGCAGCCCTATGGCTACACCTTC.

V usage is TRBV5-1 and J usage is TRBJ2-3; D ambiguous. Germline CDR1 is SGHRS and CDR2 is YFSETQ. The CDR3 extends over 15 amino acids. V was shortened by 0 bases and J by 0 bases, with 8 bases between the two germline ends. The CDR3 nucleotides read TGCGCCAGCAGCTTGGTCGGTCAGAGCACAGATACGCAGTATTTT. This translates into CASSLVGQSTDTQYF.

This chain uses TRBV2 with TRBJ1-1; D is unresolved. Deletions cut 5 bases from V and 3 bases from J, with 7 bases between. Looked up from germline, CDR1 is SNHLY and CDR2 is FYNNEI. The CDR3 extends over 12 amino acids. The CDR3 loop reads CASSNMHTEAFF. The CDR3 coding sequence is TGTGCCAGCAGTAACATGCACACTGAAGCTTTCTTT.

The chain has TRBV7-2 and TRBJ2-7; TRBD1 is a possible D gene (6 bases). Germline V gene sequence: CDR1 SGHTA, CDR2 FQGNSA. The CDR3 totals 14 residues. Trimming removed 1 base at V and 2 bases at J, with 9 bases between. The CDR3, as DNA: TGTGCCAGCAGCTTAGGACAGGCTACCTACGAGCAGTACTTC. As protein: CASSLGQATYEQYF.

The rearrangement joins TRBV10-3 to TRBJ2-1; D gene uncertain. Looked up from germline, CDR1 is ENHRY and CDR2 is SYGVKD. The ends were cut back, 0 bases at V and 3 bases at J, with 3 bases in the middle. The CDR3 is made up of 13 amino acids. CDR3 loop: CAISESHYNEQFF. CDR3 nucleotide sequence: TGTGCCATCAGTGAGTCCCACTACAATGAGCAGTTCTTC.

The J gene is TRBJ2-2, the V gene TRBV19; 7 positions match TRBD1. Trimming took 6 bases from V and 7 from J; bases not matched to a gene: 14. Germline V gene lookup returns CDR1 LNHDA and CDR2 SQIVND (reference sequence). CDR3 length: 16 amino acids. CDR3 coding DNA: TGTGCCAGTAGCAGAGGACAGGCGGGCGGAGGCGGGGAGCTGTTTTTT. Translation gives CASSRGQAGGGGELFF.

The gene calls are TRBV9 and TRBJ1-1; 8 bases fit TRBD1. CDR3 size: 16 residues. Germline-derived CDR1 and CDR2 are SGDLS and YYNGEE. Trimming cost V 0 bases and J 6 bases; bases outside gene matches: 10. Here the CDR3 reads CASSVAPQGAGAEAFF. As DNA, the CDR3 is TGTGCCAGCAGCGTAGCTCCGCAGGGGGCAGGAGCTGAAGCTTTCTTT.

This chain joins TRBV9 and TRBJ2-3; possibly TRBD1 for D (6 bases). The CDR3 is 16 residues long. The V gene's germline CDR1 is SGDLS and CDR2 YYNGEE. V lost 4 bases, J lost 0 bases, and 15 bases lay in between. The CDR3 here is CASSWGPPLSTDTQYF. In nucleotides, the CDR3 is TGTGCCAGCAGCTGGGGGCCCCCTTTAAGCACAGATACGCAGTATTTT.

J is TRBJ2-7 and V is TRBV29-1; D not certain. Germline V gives CDR1 SQVTM, CDR2 ANQGSEA. V lost 5 bases, J lost 2 bases, and 16 bases lay in between. The CDR3 contains 14 residues. In nucleotides, the CDR3 is TGCAGCGTTTCGCATGTGACTCAGACCTACGAGCAGTACTTC. This gives the protein CSVSHVTQTYEQYF.

The rearrangement joins TRBV2 to TRBJ2-5; no definite D call. Germline CDR1 is SNHLY and CDR2 is FYNNEI. The ends were cut back, 4 bases at V and 0 bases at J, with 3 bases in the middle. CDR3 length equals 12 residues. The chain's CDR3 is CASSAYQETQYF. CDR3 nucleotides: TGTGCCAGCAGTGCCTACCAAGAGACCCAGTACTTC.

This chain links TRBV18 with TRBJ1-1; D unclear. Germline CDR1 KGHSH, CDR2 LQKENI. The length of the CDR3 is 13 residues. Trimming cost V 3 bases and J 1 base, with 6 bases left between them. This CDR3 is CASSPDGNTEAFF. Here the CDR3 DNA reads TGTGCCAGCTCACCCGACGGGAACACTGAAGCTTTCTTT.

J is TRBJ2-7 and V is TRBV29-1; 8 bases agree with TRBD2. V lost 7 bases to trimming and J lost 2 bases; unmatched junction nucleotides: 7. The CDR3 extends over 13 amino acids. Germline V CDR1 and CDR2: SQVTM, ANQGSEA. CDR3 nucleotides: TGCAGCGCCGCGGGACTAGGGGCCTACGAGCAGTACTTC. Protein sequence: CSAAGLGAYEQYF.

V is TRBV6-1 and J is TRBJ1-1, with D perhaps TRBD1 (5 bases). V was cut by 4 bases and J by 4 bases, with 10 bases left in between. The CDR3 totals 13 residues. Germline-derived CDR1 and CDR2 are MNHNS and SASEGT. The CDR3 protein is CASSAGGGTEAFF. The CDR3 nucleotides read TGTGCCAGCAGTGCCGGGGGGGGCACTGAAGCTTTCTTT.

The chain links TRBV4-2 to TRBJ1-2; D unclear. The CDR3 loop spans 15 amino acids. Germline loops: CDR1 LGHNA, CDR2 YNFKEQ. V was pared by 1 base and J by 3 bases, with 12 bases between. CDR3 sequence: CASSQVPGDYYGYTF. In DNA, the CDR3 is TGTGCCAGCAGCCAAGTTCCAGGAGACTACTATGGCTACACCTTC.

The rearrangement uses TRBV10-3 and TRBJ1-3, with D maybe TRBD1 (5 bases). Trimming left V 6 bases short and J 1 base short, with 10 bases between. The CDR3 is 14 residues long. Germline V gene lookup returns CDR1 ENHRY and CDR2 SYGVKD. CDR3 sequence reads: CAIRIQESGNTIYF. The CDR3 coding sequence is TGTGCCATCAGGATACAGGAATCTGGAAACACCATATATTTT.

On this clone: At one end, the junction sequence differs from germline, possibly due to a read error. J is TRBJ1-6 and V is TRBV28, with no clear D. This CDR3 spans 13 amino acids. CDR1 is MDHEN and CDR2 is SYDVKM in the germline V gene. The CDR3 loop is CASTLGRNSPLHF. The DNA of the CDR3 is TGTGCCAGCACTTTAGGGAGGAATTCACCCCTCCACTTT.

This clone was counted a single time. The J gene is TRBJ2-2, the V gene TRBV5-1, with TRBD1 matching over 10 bases. The germline V gene encodes CDR1 SGHRS and CDR2 YFSETQ. CDR3 length: 16 amino acids. The J segment lost 5 bases and the V segment lost 5 bases, leaving 9 bases of the junction unmatched. This chain's CDR3 is CASRPDRGVLTGELFF. CDR3 nucleotide sequence: TGCGCCAGCAGACCGGACAGGGGGGTGTTGACCGGGGAGCTGTTTTTT.

This clone came up a few times. This chain joins TRBV5-1 and TRBJ2-1; 7 bases line up with TRBD1. CDR3 length: 14 residues. The V gene end was trimmed by 4 bases and the J gene end by 5 bases; junction bases not matched to a gene: 6. Germline CDR1 is SGHRS and CDR2 is YFSETQ. The CDR3 region has the DNA TGCGCCAGCAGCCCCACAGGGGACCACAATGAGCAGTTCTTC. This sequence encodes CASSPTGDHNEQFF.

The chain employs TRBV5-4 and TRBJ2-2; TRBD1 agrees at 12 bases. This CDR3 spans 18 amino acids. In germline, CDR1 is SGHNT, CDR2 YYREEE (reference sequence). V shed 4 bases and J 8 bases; nucleotides not matched to a gene: 15. The CDR3: CASSASRDRGRSIGELFF. In nucleotides, the CDR3 is TGTGCCAGCAGCGCCAGCCGGGACAGGGGGCGTAGTATTGGGGAGCTGTTTTTT.

The chain combines TRBV14 with TRBJ2-4; tentative D call: TRBD1 (6 bases). The CDR3 loop spans 14 amino acids. Germline CDR1 SGHDN, CDR2 FVKESK. Trimming pared 4 bases from V and 8 bases from J, leaving 15 bases between. CDR3 sequence reads: CASSPLTQGDIQYF. In DNA form, the CDR3 reads TGTGCCAGCAGCCCATTAACACAGGGAGACATTCAGTACTTC.

The chain couples TRBV28 to TRBJ1-2; D is ambiguous. The length of the CDR3 is 10 residues. CDR1 is MDHEN and CDR2 is SYDVKM in the germline V gene. Deletions cut 8 bases from V and 3 bases from J, with 4 bases between. CDR3 residues: CASQDYGYTF. In DNA, the CDR3 is TGTGCCAGCCAGGACTATGGCTACACCTTC.

The genes are TRBV28 and TRBJ1-2; D not certain. Per germline, CDR1 MDHEN and CDR2 SYDVKM. Trimming removed 7 bases at V and 1 base at J, with 16 bases between. The CDR3 totals 15 residues. CDR3 sequence reads: CASTPHLADNYGYTF. In DNA, the CDR3 is TGTGCCAGCACCCCGCACCTCGCTGATAACTATGGCTACACCTTC.

V usage is TRBV5-1 and J usage is TRBJ2-5; 8 nucleotides line up with TRBD2. Looked up from germline, CDR1 is SGHRS and CDR2 is YFSETQ. The CDR3 loop spans 16 amino acids. The V gene end was trimmed by 0 bases and the J gene end by 0 bases; junction bases not matched to a gene: 4. The CDR3 bases are TGCGCCAGCAGCTTGGCCGCTAGCGGGTACCAAGAGACCCAGTACTTC. This gives the protein CASSLAASGYQETQYF.

In regard to this clone: The same CDR3 also results from other DNA sequences found in this sample. The chain carries TRBV5-1 and TRBJ1-1; D is uncertain. Looked up from germline, CDR1 is SGHRS and CDR2 is YFSETQ. The ends were cut back, 0 bases at V and 3 bases at J, with 9 bases in the middle. This CDR3 contains 14 residues. In DNA form, the CDR3 reads TGCGCCAGCAGCTTGGGGGGATCGGACACTGAAGCTTTCTTT. Its translation is CASSLGGSDTEAFF.

V usage is TRBV9 and J usage is TRBJ2-7; no firm D call. Per germline, CDR1 SGDLS and CDR2 YYNGEE. The V and J ends lost 2 bases and 3 bases respectively, with 15 bases between them. There are 15 residues in the CDR3. For the CDR3, the DNA is TGTGCCAGCAGCGTCGGACCCGTCAGAGACTACGAGCAGTACTTC. Its translation is CASSVGPVRDYEQYF.

The gene calls are TRBV5-8 and TRBJ1-5; tentatively, D is TRBD1 (5 bases). Trimming stripped 2 bases from V and 6 bases from J, with 12 bases between. Looked up from germline, CDR1 is SGHTS and CDR2 is YDEGEE. The CDR3 loop spans 14 amino acids. In DNA, the CDR3 is TGTGCCAGCAGCTTCGGCAGGGCAAGTCAGCCCCAGCATTTT. Translated: CASSFGRASQPQHF.